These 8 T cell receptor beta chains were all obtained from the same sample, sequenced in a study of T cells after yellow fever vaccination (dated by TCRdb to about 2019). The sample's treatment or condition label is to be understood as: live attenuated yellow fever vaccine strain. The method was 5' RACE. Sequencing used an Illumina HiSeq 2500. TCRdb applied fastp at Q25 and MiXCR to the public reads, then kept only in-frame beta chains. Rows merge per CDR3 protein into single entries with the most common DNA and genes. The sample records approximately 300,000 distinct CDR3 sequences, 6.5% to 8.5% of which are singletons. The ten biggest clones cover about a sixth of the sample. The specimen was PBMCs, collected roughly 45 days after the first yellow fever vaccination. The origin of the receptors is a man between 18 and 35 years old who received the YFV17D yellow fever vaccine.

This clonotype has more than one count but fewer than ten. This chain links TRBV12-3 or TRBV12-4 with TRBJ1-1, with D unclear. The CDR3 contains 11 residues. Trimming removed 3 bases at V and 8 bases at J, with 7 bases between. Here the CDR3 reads CASSFSWEAFF. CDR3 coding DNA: TGTGCCAGCAGTTTTTCTTGGGAAGCTTTCTTT.

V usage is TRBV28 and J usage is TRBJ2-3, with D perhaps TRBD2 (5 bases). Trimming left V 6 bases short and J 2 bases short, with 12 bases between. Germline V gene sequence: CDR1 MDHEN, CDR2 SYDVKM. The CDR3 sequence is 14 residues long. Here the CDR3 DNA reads TGTGCCAGCAGGACCTCGGGATTCACAGATACGCAGTATTTT. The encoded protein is CASRTSGFTDTQYF. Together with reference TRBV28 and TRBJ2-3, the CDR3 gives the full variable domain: DVKVTQSSRYLVKRTGEKVFLECVQDMDHENMFWYRQDPGLGLRLIYFSYDVKMKEKGDIPEGYSVSREKKERFSLILESASTNQTSMYLCASRTSGFTDTQYFGPGTRLTVL.

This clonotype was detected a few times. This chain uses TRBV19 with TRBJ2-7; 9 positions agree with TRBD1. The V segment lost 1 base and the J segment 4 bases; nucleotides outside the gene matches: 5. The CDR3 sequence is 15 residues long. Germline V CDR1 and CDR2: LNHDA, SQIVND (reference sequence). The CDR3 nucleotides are TGTGCCAGTAGTATAGGAACAGGGGGCGGTTACGAGCAGTACTTC. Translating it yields CASSIGTGGGYEQYF.

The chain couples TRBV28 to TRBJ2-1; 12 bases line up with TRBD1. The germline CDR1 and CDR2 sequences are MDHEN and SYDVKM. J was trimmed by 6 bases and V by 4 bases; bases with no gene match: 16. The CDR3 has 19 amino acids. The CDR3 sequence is CASSSTGTGGFSFGNEQFF. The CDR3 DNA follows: TGTGCCAGCAGTTCCACCGGGACAGGGGGCTTTTCGTTCGGCAATGAGCAGTTCTTC.

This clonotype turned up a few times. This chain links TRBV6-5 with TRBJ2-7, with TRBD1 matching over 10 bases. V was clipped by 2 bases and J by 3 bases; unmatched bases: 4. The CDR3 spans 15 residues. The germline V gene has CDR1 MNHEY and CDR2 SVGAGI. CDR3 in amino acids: CASSYAGQGIYEQYF. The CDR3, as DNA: TGTGCCAGCAGTTACGCGGGACAGGGGATCTACGAGCAGTACTTC.

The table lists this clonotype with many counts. The CDR3 DNA is TGTGCCATCAGTGAGTCCAAGACAGGCCAAGAGACCCAGTACTTC. Translated, it gives CAISESKTGQETQYF. J is TRBJ2-5 and V is TRBV10-3, with D perhaps TRBD1 (6 bases). The CDR3 is 15 residues long. The V and J ends lost 0 bases and 1 base respectively, with 9 bases between them. Germline V gene lookup returns CDR1 ENHRY and CDR2 SYGVKD.

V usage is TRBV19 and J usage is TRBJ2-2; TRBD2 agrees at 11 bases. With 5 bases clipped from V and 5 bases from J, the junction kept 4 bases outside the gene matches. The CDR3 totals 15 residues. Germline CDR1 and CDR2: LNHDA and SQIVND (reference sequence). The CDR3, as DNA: TGTGCCAGTAGTCTGCGACTAGCGGGGACCGGGGAGCTGTTTTTT. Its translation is CASSLRLAGTGELFF.

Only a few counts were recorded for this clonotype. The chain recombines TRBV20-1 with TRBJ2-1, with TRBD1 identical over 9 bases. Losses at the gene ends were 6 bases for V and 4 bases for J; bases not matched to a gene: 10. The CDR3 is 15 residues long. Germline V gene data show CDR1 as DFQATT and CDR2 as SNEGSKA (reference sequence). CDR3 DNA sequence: TGCAGTGCCCCGAGGGTCGGACAGGGGTACAATGAGCAGTTCTTC. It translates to CSAPRVGQGYNEQFF.